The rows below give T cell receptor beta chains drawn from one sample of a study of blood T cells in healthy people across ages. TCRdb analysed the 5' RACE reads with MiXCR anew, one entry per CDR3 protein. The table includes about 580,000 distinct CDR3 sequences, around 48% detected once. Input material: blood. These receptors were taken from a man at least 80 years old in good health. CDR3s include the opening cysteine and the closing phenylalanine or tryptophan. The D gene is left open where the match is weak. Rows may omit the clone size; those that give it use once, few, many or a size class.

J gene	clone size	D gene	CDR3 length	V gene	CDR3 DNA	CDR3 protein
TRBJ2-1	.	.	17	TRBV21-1	TGTGCCAGCAGCCTATCAACGTGGGGGGTGGGGTTGAATGAGCAGTTCTTC	CASSLSTWGVGLNEQFF
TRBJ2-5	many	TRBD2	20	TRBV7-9	TGTGCCAGCACCCTCTGGCAGGGGTCTGTTAAGACTAGCGGGAGGTGGACCCAGTACTTC	CASTLWQGSVKTSGRWTQYF
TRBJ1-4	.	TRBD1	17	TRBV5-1	TGCGCCAGCAGCCCGGGACAGGGAGGTTCTTTTAATGAAAAACTGTTTTTT	CASSPGQGGSFNEKLFF
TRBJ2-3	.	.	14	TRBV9	TGTGCCAGCAGCCCTCGGAGAGGGGCAGATACGCAGTATTTT	CASSPRRGADTQYF
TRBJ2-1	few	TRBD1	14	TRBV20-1	TGCAGTGCTAAAGAAGGGACAGGGTCGGGTGAGCAGTTCTTC	CSAKEGTGSGEQFF
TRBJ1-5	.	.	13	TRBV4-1	TGCGCCAGCAGCCAAGGGTCCGAGCAGCCCCAGCATTTT	CASSQGSEQPQHF
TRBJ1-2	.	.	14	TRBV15	TGTGCCACCAGCAGAGTGGCGGCCAACTATGGCTACACCTTC	CATSRVAANYGYTF
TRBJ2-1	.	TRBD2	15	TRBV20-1	TGCAGTGCTAGAGACCCGATCGGGGGGAAGGATGAGCAGTTCTTC	CSARDPIGGKDEQFF
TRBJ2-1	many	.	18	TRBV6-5	TGTGCCAGCAGTTACCAGTCTGTTAACCCAGGGATGGGGCATGAGCAGTTCTTC	CASSYQSVNPGMGHEQFF
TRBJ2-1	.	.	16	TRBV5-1	TGCGCCAGCAGCTCCGGTGCCAGGGGAGGCTACAATGAGCAGTTCTTC	CASSSGARGGYNEQFF
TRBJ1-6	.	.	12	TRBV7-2	TGTGCCAGCAGCTTAGCGAGGTCACCCCTCCACTTT	CASSLARSPLHF
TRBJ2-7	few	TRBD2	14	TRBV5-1	TGCGCCAGCAGCCCCGGACTAGCGAGCTACGAGCAGTACTTC	CASSPGLASYEQYF
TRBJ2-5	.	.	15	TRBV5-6	TGTACCAGCAGCCCCAATCCAGGAGAACAAGAGACTCAGTACTTC	CTSSPNPGEQETQYF